The entry below describes one TCR beta chain. Antigen: not known. This record comes from a study of persistence of HIV-infected CD4 T cells. Looked up from germline, CDR1 is SEHNR and CDR2 is FQNEAQ (reference sequence). This CDR3 region has 15 residues. V gave up 5 bases and J gave up 6 bases; unmatched junction bases: 13. Study findings and constraints: Antigen-responding cells were enriched for degenerate expanded CDR3beta sequences.

The immunoSEQ assay was version 4, run in survey mode. Sequencing was performed with immunoSEQ multiplex PCR; in TCRdb, only in-frame clones are kept and a portion is missing. The repertoire consists of approximately 26,000 clones, with over 65% occurring once and the leading ten covering about 0.8%. The stimulus was lysate of CMV-infected fibroblasts, around 11 ug/mL. Sorted nonresponding memory CD4+ T cells were CD40L-negative, CD69-negative, CD45RO-high. The chain uses TRBV7-9 and TRBJ2-7, with TRBD1 matching 7 bases. Sequences were derived from CD4+ T cells sorted from PBMCs after roughly 18-hour stimulation, sampled from a patient who received antiretroviral therapy. This sequence was found in an adult woman with HIV who was CMV-seropositive. The CDR3 DNA reads TGTGCCAGCAGCGGACGGGGACAGCTACTTTTCGAGCAGTACTTC. Its translation is CASSGRGQLLFEQYF.